This T cell receptor (beta chain) was documented in a study of blood T cell repertoires in COVID-19 (TCRdb year 2020). As for the study more broadly: Samples covering the acute and convalescent phases of COVID-19 were provided by collaborators in the United States, Italy and Spain. The prospective study material was composed of cDNA or gDNA derived from T cells, B-cell-depleted T cells, or PBMCs. Deeply sampled blood TCRbeta repertoires from subjects exposed to, actively infected with, or recovered from COVID-19 were included in the dataset. The repertoires were released in a freely available public database meant as a resource for research on the immune response to SARS-CoV-2. The samples were drawn from two sources: the first 160 participants of the ongoing ImmuneRACE study, and 1,000 to 1,500 subjects contributed by 6 global collaborators. Sample metadata almost always included a de-identified subject ID, COVID-19 status, age in years and sex. Where available, HLA class I and class II types were taken from metadata supplied by the sample provider and were not determined by assay-based typing. Overall study results and their limits: Clinical and demographic metadata were provided uncurated, with the amount varying by source and participant.

Concerning this clone itself: Its antigen is unknown. No qualities accompany the bases; no much larger clone lies one base away.

TCRbeta CDR3 regions were amplified from genomic DNA by means of the immunoSEQ Assay, a bias-controlled multiplex PCR. In the source study's methods: The number of nucleated cells in each sample was estimated by amplification of reference gene primers within the assay. Sequence reads were collapsed and filtered to measure the absolute abundance of every unique TCRbeta CDR3 rearrangement. For each sample, productive Simpson clonality was calculated as the square root of Simpson's diversity index across productive rearrangements. TCRdb carries this immuneACCESS record with in-frame sequences only. Its versions omit some clonotypes, under half of them owing to an unresolved V gene in the studies checked, with the rest unexplained. D and trimming were read from the DNA, whereas the V and J calls and clone size are those reported in that table. The sample includes 200,000 or so clones, with about 80% observed a single time. 7.5% of the sample comes from the top ten.

Participants in the prospective study were aged about 18 to 95 years, lived in 20 to 30 United States geographic areas, and enrolled through a virtual design. In the prospective study, participants were assigned to cohorts based on the clinical history participants reported in a screening survey and a study questionnaire. Recovered participants in ImmuneRACE Cohort 3 were defined by two consecutive negative NP/OP PCR tests, clearance by a healthcare professional, or resolution of symptoms. Mobile phlebotomists in the prospective study collected whole blood, serum and a nasopharyngeal or oropharyngeal swab from every participant. Participants in the prospective study had the option to provide additional blood draws and questionnaires over an approximately 2-month period. Prospective study blood samples were shipped either frozen or at room temperature before DNA extraction. Via the germline V gene, CDR1 is MNHEY and CDR2 SVGAGI. The CDR3 has 14 amino acids, counting the end cysteine and phenylalanine. CDR3 DNA is the only sequence kept; it has 42 bases, read in frame from the first base. The V end gives up 11 bases and the J end 5 bases, leaving 13 bases in the junction not matched to a gene.

This TCR was recovered from a man between 35 and 55 years old who had recovered from COVID-19. Sequences were obtained from PBMCs or T cells enriched from blood (not recorded which). This chain joins TRBV6-5 to TRBJ1-1; a stretch of 8 junction bases matches TRBD1. The DNA is as follows: TGTGCCGGAGGACAGGGAAAGGAGATTACTGAAGCTTTCTTT. Translated, this gives CAGGQGKEITEAFF.